Below, one T cell receptor beta chain is given with its context. The target antigen is unknown. The entry originates in a study of shared clonotypes between healthy human individuals. Study-wide results and limits: When compared with the clonotypes that were shared by all four sorted-subset donors, the non-shared clonotypes turned out to have lower generation probabilities.

The protocol was immunoSEQ multiplex PCR, while the TCRdb copy is restricted to in-frame clones and leaves out a portion. The repertoire consists of just over 2,000,000 clones, with about 95% occurring once and the leading ten covering roughly 0.13%. Every contributor of samples was a Caucasian grown-up residing in Nashville, Tennessee. Splitting of CD4+ cells produced CD45RA+ naive and CD45RA-negative memory subsets. The sequence was collected from a man between 18 and 29 years old in good health. Sequenced material: naive CD4+ T cells sorted from blood. Subset reported: CD45RA+ positively selected.

The CDR3 region is CASSSAAGDYGYTF. The CDR3 region has the DNA TGTGCCAGCAGCTCCGCGGCAGGGGACTATGGCTACACCTTC. The chain is built from TRBV5-4 and TRBJ1-2, with a possible D match to TRBD1 (6 bases). Trimming left V 3 bases short and J 3 bases short, with 12 bases between. There are 14 residues in the CDR3. Looked up from germline, CDR1 is SGHNT and CDR2 is YYREEE (reference sequence).